The 12 T cell receptor beta chains below all came from one sample that was sequenced in a study of cytomegalovirus exposure and HLA in healthy donors. In the PCR, 60 Vbeta and 13 Jbeta primers were used. The assay was immunoSEQ multiplex PCR, and TCRdb's table has in-frame clones only and misses some. The sample carries fewer than 250,000 clones, around nine tenths recorded once. Material for sequencing was PBMCs. The receptors here all came from a woman aged 18-30 years in good health and CMV-seronegative.

The V and J genes are TRBV7-9 and TRBJ2-1, with no clear D. The V and J ends lost 6 bases and 3 bases respectively, with 12 bases between them. The CDR3 totals 14 residues. Germline-derived CDR1 and CDR2 are SEHNR and FQNEAQ (reference sequence). Here the CDR3 reads CASSETLLYNEQFF. In DNA, the CDR3 is TGTGCCAGCAGTGAAACCTTACTCTACAATGAGCAGTTCTTC.

V and J are TRBV7-2 and TRBJ2-5; 7 bases are shared with TRBD2. CDR1 is SGHTA and CDR2 is FQGNSA in the germline V gene. The CDR3 runs 14 residues. Germline trimming cut 1 base from V and 5 bases from J; bases unmatched to any gene: 4. This CDR3 is CASSLVSGGETQYF. CDR3 nucleotides: TGTGCCAGCAGCTTAGTGTCGGGGGGTGAGACCCAGTACTTC.

The chain joins TRBV30 to TRBJ1-6; D call uncertain. CDR1 and CDR2 (germline): GTSNPN, SVGIG (reference sequence). The CDR3 consists of 13 residues. The V gene lost 0 bases and the J gene lost 9 bases, with 9 bases spanning the gap. The DNA for the CDR3 is TGTGCCTGGAGTGTAGGTCGGGGTTCACCCCTCCACTTT. Translation gives CAWSVGRGSPLHF.

This chain uses TRBV2 with TRBJ2-3; TRBD1 aligns across 7 bases. With V trimmed by 6 bases and J by 6 bases, 9 bases remained unmatched. This CDR3 contains 14 residues. Germline assignment: CDR1 SNHLY and CDR2 FYNNEI. This chain's CDR3 is CASSRQDRLDTQYF. The CDR3 DNA reads as TGTGCCAGCAGCCGACAGGACAGGCTTGATACGCAGTATTTT. Filled out from reference TRBV2 and TRBJ2-3, the complete variable domain reads EPEVTQTPSHQVTQMGQEVILRCVPISNHLYFYWYRQILGQKVEFLVSFYNNEISEKSEIFDDQFSVERPDGSNFTLKIRSTKLEDSAMYFCASSRQDRLDTQYFGPGTRLTVL.

The chain links TRBV28 to TRBJ2-5; 8 nucleotides align to TRBD1. Germline CDR1 is MDHEN and CDR2 is SYDVKM. The CDR3 runs to 14 residues. V shed 6 bases, J shed 3 bases, and the junction held 6 bases outside the gene matches. The CDR3 nucleotides read TGTGCCAGCAGCCCAGGGGGCTTAGAAGAGACCCAGTACTTC. It is translated as CASSPGGLEETQYF.

The genes are TRBV2 and TRBJ2-1; no clear D gene. CDR1 SNHLY and CDR2 FYNNEI come from the germline V gene. The CDR3 totals 12 residues. Trimming cost V 5 bases and J 8 bases, with 10 bases left between them. As DNA, the CDR3 is TGTGCCAGCAGTTGGTTGAACTATGAGCAGTTCTTC. Translating gives CASSWLNYEQFF.

V usage is TRBV9 and J usage is TRBJ2-1; 11 bases align to TRBD2. V dropped 0 bases and J dropped 11; count of bases not matched to a gene: 7. Germline CDR1 SGDLS, CDR2 YYNGEE. The CDR3 spans 15 residues. CDR3 protein: CASSVGTSGGEKQFF. The CDR3 bases are TGTGCCAGCAGCGTAGGAACTAGCGGGGGAGAAAAGCAGTTCTTC.

The chain combines TRBV5-6 with TRBJ1-3, with D unresolved. CDR1 and CDR2 from the germline V gene are SGHDT and YYEEEE. This CDR3 has 15 residues. V lost 1 base and J lost 0, with 8 bases in between. CDR3 coding DNA: TGTGCCAGCAGCTTGATTAGAAACTCTGGAAACACCATATATTTT. Translated, it gives CASSLIRNSGNTIYF.

This chain uses TRBV27 with TRBJ2-7; no reliable D call. V dropped 2 bases and J dropped 11 bases, with 13 bases sitting between them. Germline CDR1 is MNHEY and CDR2 is SMNVEV (reference sequence). The CDR3 runs 12 residues. The CDR3 reads CASSLDAGEKYF. The CDR3 bases are TGTGCCAGCAGTTTAGACGCCGGAGAAAAGTACTTC.

This clone came up once. The chain joins TRBV28 to TRBJ1-5; D remains ambiguous. This CDR3 contains 15 residues. Trimming removed 4 bases at V and 5 bases at J, with 15 bases between. Germline CDR1 and CDR2: MDHEN and SYDVKM. CDR3 nucleotides: TGTGCCAGCAGTTCGCCGGGGAGGGCCGATCAGCCCCAGCATTTT. The encoded protein is CASSSPGRADQPQHF.

In this sample, this clone turned up a few times. The V call is TRBV6-5, the J call TRBJ2-1; 7 nucleotides match TRBD1. CDR1 MNHEY and CDR2 SVGAGI come from the germline V gene. Germline trimming cut 6 bases from V and 7 bases from J; bases unmatched to any gene: 9. This CDR3 comprises 14 residues. CDR3 sequence reads: CASSHDGTANEQFF. The DNA for the CDR3 is TGTGCCAGCAGCCACGACGGGACAGCTAATGAGCAGTTCTTC.

V gene TRBV13 combines with J gene TRBJ2-5; tentatively, D is TRBD1 (5 bases). This CDR3 contains 12 residues. Between the trimmed V and J ends, which lost 4 bases and 11 bases, there was a span of 14 bases. Germline lookup yields CDR1 PRHDT and CDR2 FYEKMQ (reference sequence). DNA of the CDR3: TGTGCCAGCAGCTCGGCGGACAATGGGCAGTACTTC. Translated, it gives CASSSADNGQYF.